These 7 T cell receptor beta chains were sequenced from one sample in a study of T-cell memory formation after mild COVID-19. TCRdb analysed the 5' RACE reads with MiXCR anew, one entry per CDR3 protein. The sample yields 350,000 to 400,000 distinct CDR3 sequences, approximately 15% seen once. Sequenced: PBMCs or a T cell subset sorted from them (not recorded which). The receptors shown here come from a man between 18 and 29 years old who had mild COVID-19 (a few samples of this study predate the infection). Cell type and time point are not known.

The CDR3 nucleotides read TGTGCCTCCAGATCGGCGGTAGATAGTGGCTACACCTTC. It codes for CASRSAVDSGYTF. J is TRBJ1-2 and V is TRBV10-3; D unclear. The CDR3 consists of 13 residues. V lost 11 bases, J lost 7 bases, and 20 bases lay in between. CDR1 ENHRY and CDR2 SYGVKD come from the germline V gene.

The V call is TRBV4-3, the J call TRBJ2-5; TRBD1 matches 10 bases. CDR1 is LGHNA, CDR2 YSLEER, per germline. Trimming at V came to 0 bases and at J to 4 bases, leaving 2 bases not matched to a gene. CDR3 length: 15 amino acids. For the CDR3, the DNA is TGCGCCAGCAGCCAAGAATGGGACAGGGGAGAGACCCAGTACTTC. This translates into CASSQEWDRGETQYF.

This clonotype was seen a handful of times. The chain is built from TRBV20-1 and TRBJ2-1, with a weak D call TRBD2 (6 bases). The CDR3 has 14 amino acids. Germline V gene lookup returns CDR1 DFQATT and CDR2 SNEGSKA (reference sequence). Trimming cost V 3 bases and J 12 bases, with 21 bases left between them. This CDR3 is CSASGRGRSRGQFF. The CDR3 coding sequence is TGCAGTGCTAGTGGGCGGGGAAGGTCTCGGGGGCAGTTCTTC.

The chain has TRBV20-1 and TRBJ1-3, with TRBD1 matching over 8 bases. With 6 bases clipped from V and 4 bases from J, the junction kept 8 bases outside the gene matches. Per the germline V gene, CDR1 is DFQATT and CDR2 is SNEGSKA (reference sequence). The CDR3 consists of 14 residues. The CDR3 sequence is CSAPDRGSGNTIYF. Written as DNA, the CDR3 is TGCAGTGCCCCCGACAGGGGATCCGGAAACACCATATATTTT.

In its sample, this clonotype was seen a few times. The gene calls are TRBV7-2 and TRBJ2-3; TRBD2 agrees at 11 bases. Trimming took 4 bases from V and 5 from J; bases not matched to a gene: 8. Germline assignment: CDR1 SGHTA and CDR2 FQGNSA. The CDR3 is made up of 16 amino acids. The CDR3 sequence: CASSSPSGGSGDTQYF. The DNA for the CDR3 is TGTGCCAGCAGCTCCCCTAGCGGGGGGTCAGGAGATACGCAGTATTTT.

This clonotype was observed at least ten times. The chain joins TRBV12-3 or TRBV12-4 to TRBJ1-2; D ambiguous. V was trimmed by 3 bases and J by 3 bases, leaving 8 bases between them. The CDR3 covers 13 residues. The CDR3 coding sequence is TGTGCCAGCAGTTTCGGGGAAGACTATGGCTACACCTTC. This encodes CASSFGEDYGYTF.

This chain connects TRBV6-6 to TRBJ2-7; no clear D gene. The CDR3 spans 12 residues. V shed 5 bases and J shed 3 bases, with 8 bases lying between them. Germline CDR1 reads MNHNY; CDR2 reads SVGAGI (reference sequence). The DNA of the CDR3 is TGTGCCAGCAGTAACGGAGACTACGAGCAGTACTTC. Translated: CASSNGDYEQYF.